This T cell receptor (beta chain) was retrieved from a study of T cell responses to AZD1222 COVID-19 vaccine. Assay: immunoSEQ multiplex PCR; the TCRdb copy retains only in-frame clones and omits some. Among 150,000 to 200,000 clones listed, approximately 92% were seen once. With regard to this clone: Its specificity is not known.

This CDR3 is 16 amino acids long. The J segment lost 4 bases and the V segment lost 3 bases, leaving 7 bases of the junction unmatched. The germline V gene encodes CDR1 SEHNR and CDR2 FQNEAQ (reference sequence). Study outcomes and limitations: The breadth and depth of Spike-specific TCRs increased once two AZD1222 doses had been given. At baseline, just six or seven AZD1222 recipients tested seropositive.

The sequences come from peripheral blood, collected on day 0 of AZD1222 vaccination. The chain employs TRBV7-9 and TRBJ2-1; 9 positions agree with TRBD2. This clonotype was obtained from an adult in good health. In DNA, the CDR3 is TGTGCCAGCAGCTTGATGACTAGCGGAAGATACAATGAGCAGTTCTTC. As protein: CASSLMTSGRYNEQFF. Variable domain in full (rest from reference TRBV7-9 and TRBJ2-1): DTGVSQNPRHKITKRGQNVTFRCDPISEHNRLYWYRQTLGQGPEFLTYFQNEAQLEKSRLLSDRFSAERPKGSFSTLEIQRTEQGDSAMYLCASSLMTSGRYNEQFFGPGTRLTVL.